This TCR beta chain was recovered during a study of T cell changes during pregnancy in multiple sclerosis (dated by TCRdb to between 2018 and 2021). Notes on the research overall: The study examined how the T cell repertoire changed over the course of pregnancy in women with multiple sclerosis.

The library came from the immunoSEQ multiplex PCR assay. In TCRdb, the immuneACCESS table is reduced to in-frame sequences with V and J assigned. These tables do not hold every clone; where another copy was compared, an unresolved V gene accounts for under half, and the others remain unexplained. The sample table holds tens of thousands of clones, of which about 92% were seen once. 5% to 6% of the sample comes from the top ten. This clone was recorded only once. The specificity of this receptor is unknown. Base qualities are missing; no much larger clone stands one base away. The germline V gene supplies CDR1 SGHTA and CDR2 FQGNSA. The cysteine opens and the phenylalanine closes a CDR3 of 12 amino acids. Only CDR3 DNA is held: 36 bases, read in frame from base 1.

The TCR comes from a female donor with multiple sclerosis, enrolled in a pregnancy study. The source material was CD8+ T cells from peripheral blood mononuclear cells, sampled in the third trimester of pregnancy. The chain is encoded by TRBV7-2 joined to TRBJ2-7; 10 middle bases align to TRBD2. The DNA sequence is as follows: TGTGCGGCGGGGACTAGCGTCCACGAGCAGTACTTC. Translated, this is CAAGTSVHEQYF.